Given below is one T cell receptor (beta chain) in context. As yet, its antigen is unknown. TCRdb analysed the 5' RACE reads with MiXCR anew, one entry per CDR3 protein. The data contain 410,000 or so distinct CDR3 sequences, under 25% of them singletons. This sample was included in a study of T-cell memory formation after mild COVID-19. Study details: Each donor largely had its own TCR clusters. Study-wide results and caveats: Of the contracting clones, CD4+ ones lay mainly in CM and EM, and CD8+ ones in EMRA.

The CDR3 is 14 amino acids. Trimming stripped 2 bases from V and 7 bases from J, with 12 bases between. The genes are TRBV12-3 or TRBV12-4 and TRBJ1-3, with D tentatively TRBD1 (5 bases). The sequence was collected from an adult woman who had mild COVID-19 (a few samples of this study predate the infection). Cell type and time point are not known. The specimen was PBMCs or a T cell subset sorted from them (not recorded which). CDR3 residues: CASSLPGTGNTIYF. CDR3 coding DNA: TGTGCCAGCAGTTTACCCGGGACGGGGAACACCATATATTTT.